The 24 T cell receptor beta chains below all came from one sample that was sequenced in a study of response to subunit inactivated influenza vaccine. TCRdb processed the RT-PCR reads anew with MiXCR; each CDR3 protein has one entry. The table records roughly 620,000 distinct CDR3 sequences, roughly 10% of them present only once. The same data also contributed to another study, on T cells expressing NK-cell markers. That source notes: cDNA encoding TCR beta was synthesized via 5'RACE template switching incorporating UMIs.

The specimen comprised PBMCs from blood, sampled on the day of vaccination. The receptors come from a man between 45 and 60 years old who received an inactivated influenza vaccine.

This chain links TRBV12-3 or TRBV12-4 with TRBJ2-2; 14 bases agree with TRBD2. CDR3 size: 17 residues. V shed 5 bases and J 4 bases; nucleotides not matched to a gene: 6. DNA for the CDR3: TGTGCCAGCAGTACCGGGACTAGCGGGAGTGGCACCGGGGAGCTGTTTTTT. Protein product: CASSTGTSGSGTGELFF.

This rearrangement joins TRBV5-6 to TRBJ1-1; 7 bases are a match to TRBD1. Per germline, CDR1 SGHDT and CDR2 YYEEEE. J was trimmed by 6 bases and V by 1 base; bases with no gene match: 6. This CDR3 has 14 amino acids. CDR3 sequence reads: CASSLRGTASEAFF. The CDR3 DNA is TGTGCCAGCAGCTTGCGGGGGACAGCTTCTGAAGCTTTCTTT.

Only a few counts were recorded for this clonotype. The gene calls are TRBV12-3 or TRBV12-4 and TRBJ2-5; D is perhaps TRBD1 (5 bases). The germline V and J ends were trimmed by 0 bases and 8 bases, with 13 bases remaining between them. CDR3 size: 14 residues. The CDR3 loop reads CASSLAGRGFTQYF. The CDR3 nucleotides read TGTGCCAGCAGTTTAGCGGGGCGCGGTTTTACCCAGTACTTC.

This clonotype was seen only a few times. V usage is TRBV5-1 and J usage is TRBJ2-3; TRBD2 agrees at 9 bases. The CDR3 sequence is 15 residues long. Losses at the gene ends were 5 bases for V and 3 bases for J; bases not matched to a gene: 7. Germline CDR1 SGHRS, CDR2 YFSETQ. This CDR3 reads CASRWPSGETDTQYF. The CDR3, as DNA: TGCGCCAGCAGGTGGCCTAGCGGGGAGACAGATACGCAGTATTTT.

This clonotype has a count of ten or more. In nucleotides, the CDR3 is TGTGCCAGCAGTTTGTTAACTCGACTACTAGCCAGCACAGATACGCAGTATTTT. Protein sequence: CASSLLTRLLASTDTQYF. The V call is TRBV28, the J call TRBJ2-3; a possible D gene is TRBD2 (6 bases). Trimming left V 3 bases short and J 0 bases short, with 19 bases between. Per germline, CDR1 MDHEN and CDR2 SYDVKM. The CDR3 spans 18 residues.

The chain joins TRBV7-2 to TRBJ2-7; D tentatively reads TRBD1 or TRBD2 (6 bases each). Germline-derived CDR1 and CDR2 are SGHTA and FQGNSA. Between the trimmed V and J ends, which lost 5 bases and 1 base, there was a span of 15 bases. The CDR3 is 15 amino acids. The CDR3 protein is CASSAWGARSYEQYF. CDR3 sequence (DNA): TGTGCCAGCAGCGCTTGGGGGGCGCGATCCTACGAGCAGTACTTC.

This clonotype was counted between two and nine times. The CDR3 spells CASSYSGLVSTDTQYF. CDR3 DNA: TGTGCCAGCAGTTACTCGGGGTTGGTCAGCACAGATACGCAGTATTTT. This chain links TRBV6-5 with TRBJ2-3; no firm D call. V was clipped by 0 bases and J by 0 bases, with 10 bases between them. The CDR3 has 16 residues. Looked up from germline, CDR1 is MNHEY and CDR2 is SVGAGI.

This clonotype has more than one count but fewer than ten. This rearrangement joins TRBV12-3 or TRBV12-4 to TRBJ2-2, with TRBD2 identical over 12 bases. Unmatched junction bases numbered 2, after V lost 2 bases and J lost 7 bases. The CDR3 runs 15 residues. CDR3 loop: CASSLPTSGSGELFF. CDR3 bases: TGTGCCAGCAGTTTACCGACTAGCGGGAGCGGGGAGCTGTTTTTT.

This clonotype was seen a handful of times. Here the CDR3 reads CASRIRATISGANVLTF. The CDR3, as DNA: TGTGCCAGCAGGATCAGGGCAACCATCTCTGGGGCCAACGTCCTGACTTTC. This rearrangement joins TRBV12-3 or TRBV12-4 to TRBJ2-6; a possible D gene is TRBD1 (5 bases). There are 17 residues in the CDR3. Trimming left V 6 bases short and J 0 bases short, with 15 bases between.

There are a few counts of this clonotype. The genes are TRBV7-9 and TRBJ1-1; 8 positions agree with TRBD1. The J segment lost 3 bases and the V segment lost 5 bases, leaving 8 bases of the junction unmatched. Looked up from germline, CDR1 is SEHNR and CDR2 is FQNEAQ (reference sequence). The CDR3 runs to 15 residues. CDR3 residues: CASSNRQGRDTEAFF. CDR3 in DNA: TGTGCCAGCAGCAACCGACAGGGGCGGGACACTGAAGCTTTCTTT.

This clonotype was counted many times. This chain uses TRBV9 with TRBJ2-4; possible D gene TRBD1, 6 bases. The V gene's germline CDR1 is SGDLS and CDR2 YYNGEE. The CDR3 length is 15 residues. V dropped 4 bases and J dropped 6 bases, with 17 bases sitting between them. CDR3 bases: TGTGCCAGCAGCCCAGCAGGGGCCCTGGGAAACATTCAGTACTTC. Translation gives CASSPAGALGNIQYF. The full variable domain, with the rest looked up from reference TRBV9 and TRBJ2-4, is DSGVTQTPKHLITATGQRVTLRCSPRSGDLSVYWYQQSLDQGLQFLIQYYNGEERAKGNILERFSAQQFPDLHSELNLSSLELGDSALYFCASSPAGALGNIQYFGAGTRLSVL.

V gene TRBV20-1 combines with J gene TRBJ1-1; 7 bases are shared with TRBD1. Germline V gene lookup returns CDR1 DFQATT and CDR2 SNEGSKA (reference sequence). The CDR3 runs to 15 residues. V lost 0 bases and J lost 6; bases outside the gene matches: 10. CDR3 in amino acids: CSARDLRGGGSEAFF. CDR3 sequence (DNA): TGCAGTGCTAGAGATCTCCGTGGAGGGGGCTCTGAAGCTTTCTTT.

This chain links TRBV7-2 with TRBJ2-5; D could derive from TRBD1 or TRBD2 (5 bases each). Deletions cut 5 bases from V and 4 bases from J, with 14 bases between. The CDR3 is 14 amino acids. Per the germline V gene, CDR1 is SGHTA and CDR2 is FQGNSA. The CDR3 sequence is CASSLRGPPETQYF. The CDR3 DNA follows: TGTGCCAGCAGCCTTCGGGGCCCCCCAGAGACCCAGTACTTC. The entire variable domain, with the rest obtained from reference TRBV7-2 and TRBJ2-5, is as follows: GAGVSQSPSNKVTEKGKDVELRCDPISGHTALYWYRQSLGQGLEFLIYFQGNSAPDKSGLPSDRFSAERTGGSVSTLTIQRTQQEDSAVYLCASSLRGPPETQYFGPGTRLLVL.

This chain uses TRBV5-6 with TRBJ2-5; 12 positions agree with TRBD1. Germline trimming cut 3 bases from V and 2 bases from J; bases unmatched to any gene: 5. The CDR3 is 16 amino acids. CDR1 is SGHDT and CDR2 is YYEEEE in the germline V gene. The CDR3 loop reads CASSWGTGGWQETQYF. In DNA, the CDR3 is TGTGCCAGCAGCTGGGGGACAGGGGGCTGGCAAGAGACCCAGTACTTC.

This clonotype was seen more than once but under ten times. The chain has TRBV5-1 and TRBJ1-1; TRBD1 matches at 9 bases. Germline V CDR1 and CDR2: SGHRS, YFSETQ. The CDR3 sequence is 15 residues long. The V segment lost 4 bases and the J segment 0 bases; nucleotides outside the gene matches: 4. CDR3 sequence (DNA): TGCGCCAGCAGCCTCGACAGGGGGGTGAACACTGAAGCTTTCTTT. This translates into CASSLDRGVNTEAFF.

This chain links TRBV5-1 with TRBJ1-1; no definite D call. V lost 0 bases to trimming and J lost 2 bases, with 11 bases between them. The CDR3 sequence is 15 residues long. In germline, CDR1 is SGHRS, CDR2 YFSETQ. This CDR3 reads CASSLDGIGNTEAFF. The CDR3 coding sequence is TGCGCCAGCAGCTTGGACGGCATCGGAAACACTGAAGCTTTCTTT. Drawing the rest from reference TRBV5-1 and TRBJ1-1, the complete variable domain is KAGVTQTPRYLIKTRGQQVTLSCSPISGHRSVSWYQQTPGQGLQFLFEYFSETQRNKGNFPGRFSGRQFSNSRSEMNVSTLELGDSALYLCASSLDGIGNTEAFFGQGTRLTVV.

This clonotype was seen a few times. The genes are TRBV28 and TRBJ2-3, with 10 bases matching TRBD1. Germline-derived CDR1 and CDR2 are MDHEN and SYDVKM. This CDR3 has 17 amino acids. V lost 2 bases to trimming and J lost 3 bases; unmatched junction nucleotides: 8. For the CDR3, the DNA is TGTGCCAGCAGTTTAGTGAGGACAGGGGGGAAGACAGATACGCAGTATTTT. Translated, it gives CASSLVRTGGKTDTQYF.

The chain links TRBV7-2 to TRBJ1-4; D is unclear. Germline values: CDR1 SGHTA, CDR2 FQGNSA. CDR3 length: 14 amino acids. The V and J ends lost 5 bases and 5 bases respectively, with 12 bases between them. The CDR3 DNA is TGTGCCAGCAGCCGAAGTTCGGGAAATGAAAAACTGTTTTTT. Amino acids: CASSRSSGNEKLFF.

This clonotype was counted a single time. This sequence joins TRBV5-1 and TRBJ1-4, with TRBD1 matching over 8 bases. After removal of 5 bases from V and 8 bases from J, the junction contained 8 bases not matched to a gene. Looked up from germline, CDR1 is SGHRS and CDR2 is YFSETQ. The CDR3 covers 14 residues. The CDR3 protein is CASRQDRESEKLFF. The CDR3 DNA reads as TGCGCCAGCAGACAGGACAGGGAATCCGAAAAACTGTTTTTT.

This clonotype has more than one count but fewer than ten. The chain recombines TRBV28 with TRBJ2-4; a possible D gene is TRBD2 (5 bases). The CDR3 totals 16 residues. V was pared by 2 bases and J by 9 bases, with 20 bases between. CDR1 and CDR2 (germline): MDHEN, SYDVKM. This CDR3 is CASSLAQDYSLSIQYF. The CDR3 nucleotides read TGTGCCAGCAGTTTAGCCCAAGACTACTCCCTTAGCATTCAGTACTTC.

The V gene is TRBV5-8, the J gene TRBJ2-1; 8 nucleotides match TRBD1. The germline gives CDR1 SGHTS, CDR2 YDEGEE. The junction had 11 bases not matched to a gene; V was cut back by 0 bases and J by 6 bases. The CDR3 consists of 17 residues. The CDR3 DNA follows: TGTGCCAGCAGCTTGGCTGTCGGCAGGGGGCGCCGCAATGAGCAGTTCTTC. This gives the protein CASSLAVGRGRRNEQFF.

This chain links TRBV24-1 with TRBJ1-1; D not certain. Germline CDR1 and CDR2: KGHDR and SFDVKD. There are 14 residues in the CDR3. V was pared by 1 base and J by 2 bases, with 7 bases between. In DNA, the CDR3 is TGTGCCACCAGTGATTTATCCGGAAACACTGAAGCTTTCTTT. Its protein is CATSDLSGNTEAFF.

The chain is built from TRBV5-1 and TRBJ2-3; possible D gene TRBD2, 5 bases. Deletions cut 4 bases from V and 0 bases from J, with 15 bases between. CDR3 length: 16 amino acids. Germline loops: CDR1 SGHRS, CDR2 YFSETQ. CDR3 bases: TGCGCCAGCAGCACCGGCGGGCAAGCTAGCACAGATACGCAGTATTTT. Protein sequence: CASSTGGQASTDTQYF.

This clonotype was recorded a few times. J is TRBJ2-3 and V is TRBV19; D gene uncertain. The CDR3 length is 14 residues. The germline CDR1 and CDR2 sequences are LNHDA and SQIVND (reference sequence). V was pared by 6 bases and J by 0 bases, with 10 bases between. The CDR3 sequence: CASRDVASTDTQYF. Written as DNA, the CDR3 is TGTGCCAGTAGGGATGTAGCTAGCACAGATACGCAGTATTTT.